This entry features one T cell receptor (beta chain) sequence. The data were obtained in a study of OX40 agonist ivuxolimab in advanced cancers. About the research overall: Anti-PD-1, anti-PD-L1 or anti-CTLA-4 therapy given earlier was allowed, and 40% had some.

Here immunoSEQ multiplex PCR was the method, and the copy in TCRdb shows in-frame clones only, minus some. The sample lists roughly 140,000 clones; 90% to 95% were seen once. From germline, CDR1 is LNHDA and CDR2 SQIVND (reference sequence). The CDR3 covers 15 residues. Trimming took 6 bases from V and 6 from J; bases not matched to a gene: 10. This chain connects TRBV19 to TRBJ2-2; 7 bases match TRBD1. The sequence derives from an adult with an advanced solid tumor such as melanoma, head and neck, liver or kidney cancer. Sequencing was performed on CD4+ or CD8+ T cells sorted from blood, taken in a trial of the OX40 agonist ivuxolimab. CDR3 sequence reads: CASRDHNRGPGELFF. The CDR3 coding sequence is TGTGCCAGTAGGGATCATAACAGGGGCCCCGGGGAGCTGTTTTTT.